This is a list of T cell receptor beta chains from one sample in a study of shared clonotypes between healthy human individuals. The data were produced by immunoSEQ multiplex PCR, yet TCRdb's version contains in-frame clones alone and is incomplete. The sample includes 2 million to 3 million clones, just over 90% of them seen just once. The sequenced sample was naive CD4+ T cells sorted from blood. These receptors were collected from a man between 18 and 35 years old in good health. Each CDR3 is given with its conserved first and last residue. D genes are given only for firm matches. Clone size is stated in some rows and not others, as once, few, many or a class when expanded.

TRBJ2-2	TRBV7-9	.	.	CASSLAGGTGELFF	TGTGCCAGCAGCTTAGCCGGAGGCACCGGGGAGCTGTTTTTT
TRBJ1-2	TRBV7-9	.	.	CASSLAENGYTF	TGTGCCAGCAGCTTAGCAGAGAATGGCTACACCTTC
TRBJ1-2	TRBV2	.	.	CASSGGWQEGYTF	TGTGCCAGCAGTGGGGGATGGCAGGAAGGCTACACCTTC
TRBJ2-3	TRBV2	.	.	CASSVARGDTQYF	TGTGCCAGTTCCGTCGCCCGGGGAGATACGCAGTATTTT
TRBJ1-3	TRBV5-1	TRBD1	once	CASSRGDRDGNTIYF	TGCGCCAGCAGCCGAGGTGACAGGGACGGAAACACCATATATTTT
TRBJ1-1	TRBV10-3	.	.	CAISESRRGANTEAFF	TGTGCCATCAGTGAGTCGAGAAGGGGGGCCAACACTGAAGCTTTCTTT
TRBJ1-4	TRBV7-9	.	once	CASSLQTTDPTNEKLFF	TGTGCCAGCAGCTTACAGACGACGGACCCAACTAATGAAAAACTGTTTTTT
TRBJ1-2	TRBV4-3	.	once	CASSQEVVINYGYTF	TGCGCCAGCAGCCAAGAGGTAGTAATTAACTATGGCTACACCTTC
TRBJ1-6	TRBV2	.	few	CASSLSNSPLHF	TGTGCCAGCAGTCTAAGCAATTCACCCCTCCACTTT
TRBJ2-3	TRBV5-4	.	.	CASSFGAFTDTQYF	TGTGCCAGCAGCTTCGGGGCTTTTACAGATACGCAGTATTTT
TRBJ2-7	TRBV25-1	.	.	CASSMGPTYEQYF	TGTGCCAGCAGTATGGGACCGACCTACGAGCAGTACTTC
TRBJ2-1	TRBV7-9	.	.	CASSLVVLGSSNEQFF	TGTGCCAGCAGCTTAGTTGTGCTGGGCAGCTCAAATGAGCAGTTCTTC
TRBJ2-5	TRBV4-2	.	.	CASSQEDRDTLPTQYF	TGTGCCAGCAGCCAAGAGGATCGGGACACTCTCCCGACCCAGTACTTC
TRBJ1-6	TRBV5-4	.	.	CATQEVPGASPLHF	TGTGCCACCCAGGAGGTCCCAGGGGCTTCACCCCTCCACTTT
TRBJ1-1	TRBV6-4	.	.	CASSDSGAEAFF	TGTGCCAGCAGTGACTCGGGCGCTGAAGCTTTCTTT
TRBJ2-7	TRBV7-9	TRBD2	.	CASSANSGGGSYEQYF	TGTGCCAGCAGCGCCAACAGCGGGGGCGGCTCCTACGAGCAGTACTTC
TRBJ2-3	TRBV9	.	.	CASSDKTSTDTQYF	TGTGCCAGCAGTGACAAAACTAGCACAGATACGCAGTATTTT
TRBJ1-5	TRBV2	.	.	CASTGPPGQPQHF	TGTGCCAGCACTGGACCGCCCGGGCAGCCCCAGCATTTT
TRBJ1-5	TRBV11-2	TRBD1	.	CASSKDRGNQPQHF	TGTGCCAGCAGCAAGGACAGGGGCAATCAGCCCCAGCATTTT
TRBJ2-7	TRBV30	.	once	CAWALGGLSYEQYF	TGTGCCTGGGCCTTGGGGGGATTATCCTACGAGCAGTACTTC
TRBJ2-4	TRBV4-1	.	.	CASSHISGVRKNIQYF	TGCGCCAGCAGCCATATCTCAGGGGTCCGCAAAAACATTCAGTACTTC
TRBJ2-7	TRBV5-5	.	.	CASSLGPRGLAYEQYF	TGTGCCAGCAGCTTGGGGCCGCGAGGGTTGGCCTACGAGCAGTACTTC
TRBJ1-1	TRBV10-3	.	.	CAISELRQDTEAFF	TGTGCCATCAGTGAGTTACGACAGGACACTGAAGCTTTCTTT
TRBJ2-4	TRBV6-1	.	.	CASSPRAKNIQYF	TGTGCCAGCAGTCCCAGAGCCAAAAACATTCAGTACTTC
TRBJ1-1	TRBV7-3	.	.	CASSFILNWDTEAFF	TGTGCCAGCAGCTTTATACTCAATTGGGACACTGAAGCTTTCTTT
TRBJ2-3	TRBV7-2	TRBD2	.	CASSPGGRATDTQYF	TGTGCCAGCAGCCCAGGCGGGAGGGCCACTGATACGCAGTATTTT
TRBJ2-5	TRBV5-6	TRBD1	.	CASSLAYGQGANPLGTQYF	TGTGCCAGCAGCTTGGCCTACGGACAGGGGGCGAATCCCCTGGGGACCCAGTACTTC
TRBJ1-5	TRBV10-3	.	.	CAISDREGSNQPQHF	TGTGCCATCAGTGACAGGGAAGGTAGCAATCAGCCCCAGCATTTT
TRBJ1-6	TRBV2	TRBD1	once	CASSDRGPNSPLHF	TGTGCCAGCAGTGACAGGGGGCCAAATTCACCCCTCCACTTT
TRBJ2-5	TRBV5-8	.	.	CASSLGRGPSQETQYF	TGTGCCAGCAGCTTGGGTCGGGGGCCCTCCCAAGAGACCCAGTACTTC
TRBJ1-2	TRBV6-1	TRBD1	.	CASSGGDRGGSGYGYTF	TGTGCCAGCAGTGGGGGGGACAGGGGCGGCTCGGGATATGGCTACACCTTC
TRBJ2-5	TRBV7-3	.	.	CASSSESGSQTQYF	TGTGCCAGCAGCTCAGAAAGCGGTAGTCAGACCCAGTACTTC
TRBJ1-5	TRBV9	TRBD1	few	CASSVGQGIDQPQHF	TGTGCCAGCAGCGTGGGACAGGGAATAGATCAGCCCCAGCATTTT
TRBJ1-2	TRBV6-5	TRBD1	.	CASSYAGTGFSGYTF	TGTGCCAGCAGTTACGCCGGGACAGGGTTCTCAGGCTACACCTTC
TRBJ2-7	TRBV10-2	TRBD2	.	CASRGGLAGGYGWDEQYF	TGCGCCAGCAGAGGCGGACTAGCGGGAGGGTACGGGTGGGACGAGCAGTACTTC
TRBJ2-7	TRBV6-6	TRBD1	.	CASIRSGQGGYEQYF	TGTGCCAGCATCAGATCGGGACAGGGGGGGTACGAGCAGTACTTC
TRBJ2-5	TRBV7-8	.	.	CASSPQLSFPPETQYF	TGTGCCAGCAGCCCACAACTTTCATTCCCACCAGAGACCCAGTACTTC
TRBJ2-1	TRBV7-6	.	.	CASSHPGGSSYNEQFF	TGTGCCAGCAGCCACCCCGGGGGAAGCTCCTACAATGAGCAGTTCTTC
TRBJ2-7	TRBV19	.	.	CASSILPGSGANYEQYF	TGTGCCAGTAGTATCTTGCCGGGGTCCGGTGCAAACTACGAGCAGTACTTC
TRBJ2-1	TRBV30	.	.	CAWRSRDGQGYNEQFF	TGTGCCTGGAGGAGCCGGGACGGACAAGGCTACAATGAGCAGTTCTTC
TRBJ2-1	TRBV6-5	.	.	CATRDRSNEQFF	TGTGCCACCCGGGATCGGTCCAATGAGCAGTTCTTC
TRBJ2-7	TRBV11-2	.	.	CASSLGVTQPYEQYF	TGTGCCAGCAGCTTAGGAGTGACGCAACCCTACGAGCAGTACTTC
TRBJ2-1	TRBV19	TRBD1	.	CASSEDRVYNEQFF	TGTGCCAGTAGTGAGGACAGGGTCTACAATGAGCAGTTCTTC
TRBJ2-5	TRBV27	TRBD2	.	CASSILAGGPGETQYF	TGTGCCAGCAGTATACTAGCGGGAGGGCCGGGGGAGACCCAGTACTTC
TRBJ1-5	TRBV27	.	.	CASSLSSGNQPQHF	TGTGCCAGCAGTTTATCTTCAGGCAATCAGCCCCAGCATTTT
TRBJ1-5	TRBV28	.	.	CASSIPQSNQPQHF	TGTGCCAGCAGTATTCCACAGAGCAATCAGCCCCAGCATTTT
TRBJ2-2	TRBV6-1	.	.	CASSELFVNTGELFF	TGTGCCAGCAGTGAATTGTTCGTTAACACCGGGGAGCTGTTTTTT
TRBJ2-7	TRBV18	TRBD2	.	CASSSSGASYEQYF	TGTGCCAGCTCATCTAGCGGGGCCTCCTACGAGCAGTACTTC
TRBJ2-2	TRBV29-1	TRBD1	once	CSVGQGRNTGELFF	TGCAGCGTTGGACAGGGGAGGAACACCGGGGAGCTGTTTTTT
TRBJ2-3	TRBV20-1	.	.	CSARVLDTQYF	TGCAGTGCTAGAGTGCTAGATACGCAGTATTTT
TRBJ1-2	TRBV19	.	.	CASSTRGLYGYTF	TGTGCCAGTAGTACTCGTGGCCTCTATGGCTACACCTTC
TRBJ1-3	TRBV6-1	.	.	CASSEAYAGSSSGNTIYF	TGTGCCAGCAGTGAAGCTTACGCAGGGAGTTCCTCTGGAAACACCATATATTTT
TRBJ2-3	TRBV5-6	.	.	CASSLDRVEDTQYF	TGTGCCAGCAGCTTGGACAGGGTTGAAGATACGCAGTATTTT
TRBJ1-2	TRBV28	.	.	CASSLGQGYGYTF	TGTGCCAGCAGTCTGGGACAAGGCTATGGCTACACCTTC
TRBJ1-2	TRBV30	.	.	CAWSGAGKGYTF	TGTGCCTGGAGTGGTGCGGGGAAGGGCTACACCTTC
TRBJ2-7	TRBV18	.	.	CASSSGVYEQYF	TGTGCCAGCTCATCGGGGGTCTACGAGCAGTACTTC
TRBJ2-7	TRBV27	.	.	CASSLLVYEQYF	TGTGCCAGCAGTTTACTGGTCTACGAGCAGTACTTC
TRBJ2-5	TRBV18	.	.	CASSPLVLETQYF	TGTGCCAGCTCACCACTCGTCCTAGAGACCCAGTACTTC
TRBJ2-2	TRBV29-1	.	few	CSVQRDGELFF	TGCAGCGTTCAGCGAGACGGGGAGCTGTTTTTT
TRBJ2-3	TRBV2	.	.	CASRARPAPSTDTQYF	TGTGCCAGCAGGGCACGACCAGCACCAAGCACAGATACGCAGTATTTT